The present T cell receptor (beta chain) was sequenced within a study of Ad26.COV2.S vaccination and SARS-CoV-2 variants. In its sample, this clone was seen once. CDR3 length: 18 amino acids. CDR1 SGHRS and CDR2 YFSETQ come from the germline V gene. With 4 bases clipped from V and 2 bases from J, the junction kept 15 bases outside the gene matches. Libraries were prepared by immunoSEQ multiplex PCR; TCRdb keeps only in-frame clonotypes and omits some of them. The data hold 300,000 to 450,000 clones, with 70% to 90% observed a single time. As for treatment: around 19 received Ad26.COV2.S at low or high dose, single or two shots; roughly 5 received placebo; per-sample allocation not given. Following the first vaccine or placebo injection, samples were taken on day 63. Ad26 vector vaccine expressed Wuhan-strain SARS-CoV-2 spike.

The specimen was peripheral blood, collected in a trial of Ad26.COV2.S vaccine versus placebo. The V call is TRBV5-1, the J call TRBJ2-1; TRBD1 matches 7 bases. The sequence was obtained from a person aged 18 to 65 who received the Ad26.COV2.S COVID-19 vaccine or a placebo. CDR3 nucleotide sequence: TGCGCCAGCAGCAAACGGTTAGGGGGCCAGAGGACCTACAATGAGCAGTTCTTC. This codes for CASSKRLGGQRTYNEQFF.